This T cell receptor beta chain was sequenced during a study of identical twins. Regarding this clonotype: Antigen: not known.

A universal primer site arose from template switching, and cDNA bore unique molecular identifiers. TCRdb processed the 5' RACE reads anew with MiXCR; each CDR3 protein has one entry. The table has approximately 670,000 distinct CDR3 sequences, around 6% seen once. Study-wide points: Zero-insertion analyses were open to partial confounding by invariant MAIT and iNKT cells. Whereas memory repertoires showed no such difference, abundant cord blood beta clonotypes carried fewer insertions.

Germline trimming cut 1 base from V and 6 bases from J; bases unmatched to any gene: 6. CDR1 SGHVS and CDR2 FQNEAQ come from the germline V gene. The CDR3 extends over 15 amino acids. Sample: naive T cells sorted from blood. V is TRBV7-8 and J is TRBJ2-1; 7 bases align to TRBD2. The clonotype comes from a man between 18 and 35 years old in good health. CDR3 region: CASSLGEGHFNEQFF. CDR3 DNA sequence: TGTGCCAGCAGCTTAGGGGAGGGCCATTTCAATGAGCAGTTCTTC. The full variable domain, completed using reference TRBV7-8 and TRBJ2-1, is GAGVSQSPRYKVAKRGQDVALRCDPISGHVSLFWYQQALGQGPEFLTYFQNEAQLDKSGLPSDRFFAERPEGSVSTLKIQRTQQEDSAVYLCASSLGEGHFNEQFFGPGTRLTVL.